A selection of T cell receptor beta chains follows, all from one sample in a study of cytomegalovirus exposure and HLA in healthy donors. This table comes from immunoSEQ multiplex PCR, and its TCRdb copy is limited to in-frame clones, with some not included. This sample's table has about 120,000 clones. Sequenced material: PBMCs. These receptors all stem from a young man in good health and CMV-seronegative. The CDR3 runs from the conserved cysteine through the conserved F or W. A D gene is named only where the DNA matches it firmly.

j_call v_call d_call cdr3_nt cdr3_aa
TRBJ1-2 TRBV5-8 - TGTGCCAGCAGCTTGGCCCCGTCCCTTAACTATGGCTGCACCTTC CASSLAPSLNYGCTF
TRBJ2-7 TRBV7-9 TRBD1 TGTGCCAGCAGGACCGACAGGGGGACGAGCGAGCAGTACTTC CASRTDRGTSEQYF
TRBJ1-1 TRBV13 TRBD1 TGTGCCAGCAGCTCCGTGGACAGGGGGCAAGGTAACACTGAAGCTTTCTTT CASSSVDRGQGNTEAFF
TRBJ1-2 TRBV5-1 TRBD1 TGCGCCAGCAGCGGGGAGACAGGGGTTTATGGCTACACCTTC CASSGETGVYGYTF
TRBJ2-3 TRBV5-1 - TGCGCCAGCAGCCTAGCTACTAGCACAGATACGCAGTATTTT CASSLATSTDTQYF
TRBJ2-1 TRBV15 - TGTGCCACCAGCAGAGCCCCCCCCGGTGAGCAGTTCTTC CATSRAPPGEQFF
TRBJ2-5 TRBV19 TRBD1 TGTGCCAGTAGTATCTTTGGACAGGGGAAAGAGACCCAGTACTTC CASSIFGQGKETQYF
TRBJ1-1 TRBV11-2 - TGTGCCAGCAGCACAGCGGGGGGGAAAATGAACACTGAAGCTTTCTTT CASSTAGGKMNTEAFF
TRBJ2-1 TRBV4-1 TRBD2 TGCGCCAGCGGGAGACTAGCTCAATACAATGAGCAGTTCTTC CASGRLAQYNEQFF
TRBJ2-5 TRBV5-1 TRBD1 TGCGCCAGCAGCTTAGGGACAGGGGCATCGGAGACCCAGTACTTC CASSLGTGASETQYF
TRBJ1-1 TRBV5-6 - TGTGCCAGCAGCTTGGGGGTGGAGTACCGGGCCGGGGGCACTGAAGCTTTCTTT CASSLGVEYRAGGTEAFF
TRBJ1-1 TRBV7-6 - TGTGCCAGCAGCAGCTTAGGGGGAAGCATGAACACTGAAGCTTTCTTT CASSSLGGSMNTEAFF
TRBJ1-1 TRBV9 - TGTGCCAGCAGCGTGGGAGCTTTCACTGAAGCTTTCTTT CASSVGAFTEAFF
TRBJ1-4 TRBV6-5 - TGTGCCACCCAGCGGGGTGCAACTAATGAAAAACTGTTTTTT CATQRGATNEKLFF
TRBJ1-5 TRBV19 TRBD1 TGTGCCAGTAGTATTCGGTGGACAGGGGGCAATCAGCCCCAGCATTTT CASSIRWTGGNQPQHF
TRBJ2-3 TRBV15 TRBD2 TGTGCCACCAGCAGCCTTATACTAGCGGGGGGAGCAGATACGCAGTATTTT CATSSLILAGGADTQYF
TRBJ1-2 TRBV5-6 - TGTGCCAGCAGCTTCGAGTGGAGGACCGGCTATGGCTACACCTTC CASSFEWRTGYGYTF
TRBJ1-1 TRBV5-5 - TGTGCCAGCAGCTTGGTAGTGAACACTGAAGCTTTCTTT CASSLVVNTEAFF
TRBJ1-1 TRBV5-1 - TGCGCCAGCAACCCAAGGGGGGGTATGAACACTGAAGCTTTCTTT CASNPRGGMNTEAFF
TRBJ2-1 TRBV5-6 - TGTGCCAGCGGGGGCCGGAGCTCCTACAATGAGCAGTTCTTC CASGGRSSYNEQFF
TRBJ1-1 TRBV2 - TGTGCCAGCAGTCCTACGACAGGAAGGAACACTGAAGCTTTCTTT CASSPTTGRNTEAFF
TRBJ2-2 TRBV6-1 - TGTGCCAGCAGTGAAGGGACTTTAGCGAACACCGGGGAGCTGTTTTTT CASSEGTLANTGELFF
TRBJ1-2 TRBV9 - TGTGCCAGCAGCGTAGTGGTGGGAGGGGGCTACACCTTC CASSVVVGGGYTF
TRBJ1-5 TRBV19 - TGTGCCAGTAGTGGATTTGCGGGCGATAACAATCAGCCCCAGCATTTT CASSGFAGDNNQPQHF
TRBJ2-1 TRBV4-2 TRBD2 TGTGCCAGCAGCCAAGATCTTCTAGCGGGGGCCACCTACAATGAGCAGTTCTTC CASSQDLLAGATYNEQFF
TRBJ2-7 TRBV5-6 - TGTGCCAGCAGCTCAGTGGGTCAGGGCCTCCGTTCCTACGAGCAGTACTTC CASSSVGQGLRSYEQYF
TRBJ2-3 TRBV29-1 TRBD2 TGCAGCACGGGACTAGCGGGATCAGGTACGCAGTATTTT CSTGLAGSGTQYF
TRBJ2-7 TRBV27 TRBD2 TGTGCCAGCAGTTATAGGGAGGGTGCCGACGAGCAGTACTTC CASSYREGADEQYF
TRBJ2-1 TRBV7-6 TRBD2 TGTGCCAGCAGCCCGCGACTAGCGGGGTTTCGCAATGAGCAGTTCTTC CASSPRLAGFRNEQFF
TRBJ2-2 TRBV18 - TGTGCCAGCTCACCATTCAGGGGTAACACCGGGGAGCTGTTTTTT CASSPFRGNTGELFF
TRBJ2-4 TRBV19 TRBD2 TGTGCCAGTAGTCCGAGAAATGGGGGGGACATTCAGTACTTC CASSPRNGGDIQYF
TRBJ1-2 TRBV4-3 - TGCGCCAGCAGCCCCAACGGAGGGTGGGTAGTTAACTATGGCTACACCTTC CASSPNGGWVVNYGYTF
TRBJ2-7 TRBV19 TRBD1 TGTGCCAGTACCGGGGGACAGGAAAGCTCCTACGAGCAGTACTTC CASTGGQESSYEQYF
TRBJ2-2 TRBV9 TRBD1 TGTGCCAGCAGCGTAGCGGGGACAGGGTGGACCGGGGAGCTGTTTTTT CASSVAGTGWTGELFF
TRBJ1-5 TRBV6-6 TRBD1 TGTGCCAGCAGTTATAAGACAGGGATCGGTCAGCCCCAGCATTTT CASSYKTGIGQPQHF
TRBJ1-4 TRBV6-4 - TGTGCCAGCAGTGACGGTCGGGGCAGGGGAATAGGAAGACTGTTTTTT CASSDGRGRGIGRLFF
TRBJ1-2 TRBV7-2 - TGTGCCAGCAGCCCGACAGGTAGTCATGGCTACACCTTC CASSPTGSHGYTF
TRBJ2-1 TRBV15 - TGTGCCACCAGCAGGCGGACTACAACCTACAATGAGCAGTTCTTC CATSRRTTTYNEQFF
TRBJ1-2 TRBV28 TRBD1 TGTGCCAGCGATACAGGGGGCGCGGGCTATGGCTACACCTTC CASDTGGAGYGYTF
TRBJ2-2 TRBV6-5 TRBD1 TGTGCCAGCAGACACGACCAGGGGGCAGGGGAGCTGTTTTTT CASRHDQGAGELFF
TRBJ2-7 TRBV7-8 - TGTGCCAGCAGCGATGGTGGAGACGGATCCTACGAGCAGTACTTC CASSDGGDGSYEQYF
TRBJ1-1 TRBV11-3 - TGTGCCAGCAGCTCCCGATCTCAGGGGAACACTGAAGCTTTCTTT CASSSRSQGNTEAFF
TRBJ2-3 TRBV5-1 - TGCGCCAGCAACGGGAACACAGATACGCAGTATTTT CASNGNTDTQYF
TRBJ2-5 TRBV5-4 TRBD2 TGTGCCAGCAGCTTGGTCGTCGCGGGGGGGCGTGAGACCCAGTACTTC CASSLVVAGGRETQYF
TRBJ2-6 TRBV9 TRBD2 TGTGCCAGCAGCGCAACTAGCGGGGGGGCCTCTGGGGCCAACGTCCTGACTTTC CASSATSGGASGANVLTF
TRBJ1-2 TRBV7-3 - TGTGCCAGCAGCTTAGAAGGGGGGGATGGCTACACCTTC CASSLEGGDGYTF
TRBJ2-3 TRBV2 TRBD1 TGTGCCAGCAGGGTCCGGACAGGGATATCAGATACGCAGTATTTT CASRVRTGISDTQYF
TRBJ2-7 TRBV30 - TGTGCCTGGAGCGGACAGTACGAGCAGTACTTC CAWSGQYEQYF